This is a list of T cell receptor beta chains from one sample in a study of blood T cell repertoires in COVID-19. Data came from immunoSEQ multiplex PCR; TCRdb stores just in-frame clones and leaves some out. Seen here are 170,000 or so clones, 70% to 80% observed once, and the top ten hold 17%. Specimen: PBMCs or T cells enriched from blood (not recorded which). The source of these receptors is a woman in her 50s who had recovered from COVID-19. Each CDR3 is given with its conserved first and last residue. The D gene is left open where the match is weak. Size values are once, few and many counts, or a class for expanded clones, and some rows have none.

J gene | V gene | clone size | D gene | CDR3 protein | CDR3 DNA
TRBJ2-3 | TRBV19 | - | TRBD2 | CASSATSADTQYF | TGTGCCAGTAGTGCCACTAGCGCGGATACGCAGTATTTT
TRBJ2-1 | TRBV27 | once | TRBD1 | CASSPIWDSSNEQFF | TGTGCCAGCAGTCCTATCTGGGACAGCAGCAATGAGCAGTTCTTC
TRBJ1-1 | TRBV3-1/TRBV3-2 | - | - | CASSQTENTEAFF | TGTGCCAGCAGCCAGACAGAGAACACTGAAGCTTTCTTT
TRBJ1-5 | TRBV4-1 | once | - | CASSQDGTGSHNQPQHF | TGCGCCAGCAGCCAAGATGGTACAGGGTCTCACAATCAGCCCCAGCATTTT
TRBJ2-7 | TRBV28 | - | - | CASSLPGDYEQYF | TGTGCCAGCAGTTTACCCGGGGACTACGAGCAGTACTTC
TRBJ1-2 | TRBV28 | few | - | CASVRPWGPDYGYTF | TGTGCCAGCGTTCGGCCGTGGGGCCCTGACTATGGCTACACCTTC
TRBJ2-4 | TRBV21-1 | - | - | CASTGGGPGGVFIGIAKNIQYF | TGTGCCAGCACAGGCGGAGGACCTGGTGGCGTATTTATTGGGATAGCCAAAAACATTCAGTACTTC
TRBJ1-2 | TRBV19 | - | TRBD1 | CASSTLQGNYGYTF | TGTGCCAGTAGTACACTACAGGGGAACTATGGCTACACCTTC
TRBJ2-2 | TRBV6-6 | - | TRBD2 | CASRSGSGDTGELFF | TGTGCCAGCAGGAGCGGGAGTGGGGACACCGGGGAGCTGTTTTTT
TRBJ2-5 | TRBV28 | - | - | CASSLGLRAGTQYF | TGTGCCAGCAGTTTAGGGTTGCGGGCAGGGACCCAGTACTTC
TRBJ2-1 | TRBV7-2 | few | TRBD2 | CASSSRGVHEQFF | TGTGCCAGCAGCTCCCGGGGGGTCCATGAGCAGTTCTTC
TRBJ2-3 | TRBV7-2 | - | TRBD2 | CASRSPSGRVDTQYF | TGTGCCAGCAGGTCGCCTAGCGGGAGGGTAGATACGCAGTATTTT
TRBJ1-1 | TRBV18 | - | TRBD1 | CASSASGGLDTEAFF | TGTGCCAGCTCAGCATCAGGGGGCCTGGACACTGAAGCTTTCTTT
TRBJ2-7 | TRBV4-2 | once | - | CASSQGRDTTYEQYF | TGTGCCAGCAGCCAAGGTAGGGACACTACCTACGAGCAGTACTTC
TRBJ2-1 | TRBV7-2 | - | - | CASSLARDNEQFF | TGTGCCAGCAGCTTAGCGCGGGACAATGAGCAGTTCTTC
TRBJ1-1 | TRBV7-8 | - | - | CASSRGRTSGTEAFF | TGTGCCAGCAGCCGGGGCAGAACCTCTGGCACTGAAGCTTTCTTT
TRBJ2-1 | TRBV20-1 | - | - | CSASLGALQRDEQFF | TGCAGTGCTAGTCTAGGGGCGCTCCAGCGGGATGAGCAGTTCTTC
TRBJ2-3 | TRBV5-1 | - | - | CASSWGGNSGTQYF | TGCGCCAGCAGCTGGGGGGGCAATAGCGGTACGCAGTATTTT
TRBJ1-1 | TRBV28 | few | TRBD1 | CASSLLGQGYTEAFF | TGTGCCAGCAGTTTATTGGGACAGGGGTACACTGAAGCTTTCTTT
TRBJ2-7 | TRBV28 | - | TRBD2 | CASSALTSGTFF | TGTGCCAGCAGTGCCTTGACTAGCGGAACGTTCTTC
TRBJ2-1 | TRBV3-1/TRBV3-2 | many | - | CASSQEGPRGNEQFF | TGTGCCAGCAGCCAAGAGGGTCCCCGAGGCAATGAGCAGTTCTTC
TRBJ2-1 | TRBV5-1 | - | - | CASSLGVSSGSYNEQFF | TGCGCCAGCAGCTTGGGAGTGTCCAGCGGATCCTACAATGAGCAGTTCTTC
TRBJ2-3 | TRBV15 | - | - | CATSRYRSGPTDTQYF | TGTGCCACCAGCAGATACCGTAGCGGACCCACAGATACGCAGTATTTT